This T cell receptor (beta chain) is from a study of T cell repertoires in cytomegalovirus infection. The CDR3 runs 16 residues. Germline trimming cut 5 bases from V and 3 bases from J; bases unmatched to any gene: 9. The V gene's germline CDR1 is SGHTA and CDR2 FQGNSA. This clonotype was picked up a small number of times. Its antigen is currently unknown. TCRdb redid the calling of the reads with MiXCR, one entry per CDR3 protein. The data hold about 68,000 distinct CDR3 sequences, with under 25% observed a single time. The sample taken for sequencing was PBMCs, sequenced either directly or after in vitro stimulation (not recorded which). The chain combines TRBV7-2 with TRBJ2-7; 11 nucleotides agree with TRBD1. The sequence derives from a human donor in good health (CMV status not recorded). Some clones in this sample may be carry-over from other donors' samples. The chain's CDR3 is CASSQSSGTGGYEQYF. The CDR3 bases are TGTGCCAGCAGCCAATCATCCGGGACAGGGGGCTACGAGCAGTACTTC.